This entry lists 8 T cell receptor beta chains sequenced from one sample in a study of persistence of HIV-infected CD4 T cells (dated by TCRdb to the early 2020s). The immunoSEQ hsTCRB assay version 4 in survey mode was used to sequence TCRbeta repertoires from genomic DNA. This is the immuneACCESS table as TCRdb keeps it, with only in-frame sequences that have V and J called. A part of the clones is gone; compared with another copy, unresolved V genes explain less than half, and the rest is unexplained. The table for this sample lists about 36,000 clones; approximately 81% of them were counted only once. Around 5% of the sample is taken by the ten largest. For these receptors, no antigen is known. According to the study, the label for this sample's treatment or condition signals: suppressive antiretroviral therapy. A pool of overlapping HIV-1 Gag 15-mer peptides was used at 1 ug per peptide per mL for cell stimulation. Memory CD4+ T cells that did not respond, being CD40L-negative, CD69-negative and CD45RO-high, were sorted as memory populations depleted of antigen-responding cells.

Sequenced here: cultured CD4+ T cells from PBMCs, sampled from a patient who received antiretroviral therapy. The cell subset or site label for this specimen denotes: CD40L-CD69- CD45RO-high memory CD4 T cells not responding to Gag peptides. These receptor sequences come from an adult with HIV. The donor label of this sample is uncertain.

The rearrangement uses TRBV4-1 and TRBJ1-2; 7 bases map to TRBD1. V shed 3 bases, J shed 4 bases, and the junction held 5 bases outside the gene matches. The V gene's germline CDR1 is MGHRA and CDR2 YSYEKL. The CDR3 sequence is 14 residues long. The CDR3 sequence is CASSHAGDSYGYTF. CDR3 sequence (DNA): TGCGCCAGCAGCCATGCGGGGGACAGCTATGGCTACACCTTC.

The chain employs TRBV28 and TRBJ2-7; tentatively, D is TRBD1 (6 bases). CDR3 size: 14 residues. The ends were cut back, 8 bases at V and 4 bases at J, with 18 bases in the middle. CDR1 and CDR2 (germline): MDHEN, SYDVKM. The chain's CDR3 is CASHARGETYEQYF. CDR3 in DNA: TGTGCCAGCCACGCCAGGGGTGAAACTTACGAGCAGTACTTC.

The chain has TRBV14 and TRBJ1-4, with D uncertain. The CDR3 contains 15 residues. The V gene's germline CDR1 is SGHDN and CDR2 FVKESK. V was cut by 0 bases and J by 0 bases, with 5 bases left in between. Written as DNA, the CDR3 is TGTGCCAGCAGCCAAGAAGTATCAACTAATGAAAAACTGTTTTTT. Its protein product is CASSQEVSTNEKLFF.

J is TRBJ2-2 and V is TRBV6-5; D uncertain. V lost 6 bases to trimming and J lost 6 bases, with 5 bases between them. There are 11 residues in the CDR3. Germline-derived CDR1 and CDR2 are MNHEY and SVGAGI. Written as DNA, the CDR3 is TGTGCCAGCAGCTCCCCCGGGGAGCTGTTTTTT. Its translation: CASSSPGELFF.

The V and J genes are TRBV3-1 (or the pseudogene TRBV3-2) and TRBJ2-2; TRBD2 matches 8 bases. With V trimmed by 10 bases and J by 5 bases, 0 bases remained unmatched. Looked up from germline, CDR1 is LGHDT and CDR2 is YNNKEL (reference sequence). CDR3 length equals 11 residues. CDR3 protein: CATGGTGELFF. CDR3 DNA: TGTGCCACGGGGGGGACCGGGGAGCTGTTTTTT.

The V call is TRBV28, the J call TRBJ2-3; maybe TRBD2 (6 bases). Between the trimmed V and J ends, which lost 1 base and 4 bases, there was a span of 12 bases. The CDR3 extends over 15 amino acids. Germline CDR1 MDHEN, CDR2 SYDVKM. Here the CDR3 reads CASSLSGGGADTQYF. CDR3 sequence (DNA): TGTGCCAGCAGTTTATCCGGGGGTGGAGCAGATACGCAGTATTTT.

The chain recombines TRBV6-1 with TRBJ2-3; 9 nucleotides match TRBD2. From germline, CDR1 is MNHNS and CDR2 SASEGT. The V segment lost 0 bases and the J segment 1 base; nucleotides outside the gene matches: 8. The CDR3 is 18 amino acids. CDR3 in amino acids: CASSEARKAGGRTDTQYF. Written as DNA, the CDR3 is TGTGCCAGCAGTGAAGCCCGGAAAGCGGGGGGACGCACAGATACGCAGTATTTT.

J is TRBJ2-3 and V is TRBV28; the D gene is possibly TRBD2 (5 bases). Looked up from germline, CDR1 is MDHEN and CDR2 is SYDVKM. The CDR3 contains 12 residues. Trimming cost V 3 bases and J 12 bases, with 13 bases left between them. Here the CDR3 DNA reads TGTGCCAGCAGTTTTCGAGGGATCAACCAGTATTTT. Encoded protein: CASSFRGINQYF.